Shown below are 9 T cell receptor beta chains from a single sample sequenced in a study of shared clonotypes between healthy human individuals. Measured with immunoSEQ multiplex PCR; TCRdb has only the in-frame clones, and not every one. The table includes some 2 million clones, just under 95% detected once. As defined, naive CD8 cells were CD45RO-negative and positively selected for CCR7, with terminally differentiated effector memory CD45RA+ cells excluded. The sequencing sample was made of naive CD8+ T cells sorted from blood. The source is a man younger than 35 in good health.

The CDR3 bases are TGTGCCAGCAGCCCCGGACAGTCCTACGAGCAGTACTTC. This encodes CASSPGQSYEQYF. This chain joins TRBV5-8 and TRBJ2-7, with a weak D call TRBD1 (6 bases). Trimming took off 4 bases at V and 1 base at J, with 9 bases between the two ends. The germline gives CDR1 SGHTS, CDR2 YDEGEE. The CDR3 contains 13 residues.

This sequence joins TRBV4-1 and TRBJ2-5, with 9 bases identical to TRBD2. Trimming removed 4 bases from V and 2 bases from J; junction bases left unmatched: 5. The V gene's germline CDR1 is MGHRA and CDR2 YSYEKL. There are 15 residues in the CDR3. The CDR3 DNA reads as TGCGCCAGCAGCCTGGGGACTAGCCCGCAAGAGACCCAGTACTTC. Translation gives CASSLGTSPQETQYF.

The rearrangement links TRBV4-2 to TRBJ1-1, with TRBD1 identical over 7 bases. V lost 4 bases, J lost 1 base, and 3 bases stayed unmatched. This CDR3 comprises 14 residues. CDR1 is LGHNA and CDR2 is YNFKEQ in the germline V gene. The CDR3 nucleotides read TGTGCCAGCAGCCGAGGGACAGAGAACACTGAAGCTTTCTTT. Its translation: CASSRGTENTEAFF.

The rearrangement links TRBV5-1 to TRBJ2-5; 12 bases map to TRBD2. This CDR3 spans 14 amino acids. Germline V gives CDR1 SGHRS, CDR2 YFSETQ. Unmatched junction bases numbered 4, after V lost 5 bases and J lost 5 bases. The CDR3 here is CASRSSGRAETQYF. Written as DNA, the CDR3 is TGCGCCAGCAGATCTAGCGGGAGGGCGGAGACCCAGTACTTC.

This chain connects TRBV11-2 to TRBJ2-7; 9 bases are a match to TRBD1. This CDR3 contains 15 residues. CDR1 SGHAT and CDR2 FQNNGV come from the germline V gene. Trimming removed 5 bases from V and 5 bases from J; junction bases left unmatched: 10. The CDR3 DNA follows: TGTGCCAGCAGCCAAGCGGGACAGGGCATCCACGAGCAGTACTTC. Translating it yields CASSQAGQGIHEQYF. Together with reference TRBV11-2 and TRBJ2-7, the CDR3 gives the full variable domain: EAGVAQSPRYKIIEKRQSVAFWCNPISGHATLYWYQQILGQGPKLLIQFQNNGVVDDSQLPKDRFSAERLKGVDSTLKIQPAKLEDSAVYLCASSQAGQGIHEQYFGPGTRLTVT.

The genes are TRBV2 and TRBJ2-7; D may correspond to TRBD1 or TRBD2 (5 bases each). Trimming shortened V by 7 bases and J by 2 bases, and 15 bases separated the two germline ends. Germline V gene lookup returns CDR1 SNHLY and CDR2 FYNNEI. CDR3 size: 14 residues. CDR3 nucleotides: TGTGCCAGCATTTCCGGGACCGCTACCTACGAGCAGTACTTC. Translated, it gives CASISGTATYEQYF.

The chain is built from TRBV6-5 and TRBJ1-1; possibly TRBD1 for D (6 bases). The CDR3 is 13 residues long. CDR1 and CDR2 from the germline V gene are MNHEY and SVGAGI. Trimming left V 8 bases short and J 4 bases short, with 14 bases between. CDR3 amino acids: CASWERGITEAFF. Here the CDR3 DNA reads TGTGCCAGCTGGGAGAGGGGGATCACTGAAGCTTTCTTT.

With regard to this clone: Additional DNA sequences in this sample encode the identical CDR3. The chain joins TRBV7-9 to TRBJ1-2; the D gene is possibly TRBD1 (5 bases). Looked up from germline, CDR1 is SEHNR and CDR2 is FQNEAQ (reference sequence). The CDR3 consists of 12 residues. V lost 3 bases, J lost 8 bases, and 10 bases lay in between. The CDR3 protein is CASSFGTTGYTF. In DNA form, the CDR3 reads TGTGCCAGCAGCTTCGGGACGACCGGCTACACCTTC.

The chain combines TRBV6-6 with TRBJ2-3, with D perhaps matching TRBD2 (6 bases). V gave up 4 bases and J gave up 0 bases, with 14 bases separating them. Germline values: CDR1 MNHNY, CDR2 SVGAGI (reference sequence). The length of the CDR3 is 16 residues. CDR3 region: CASSWVKSGSTDTQYF. CDR3 in DNA: TGTGCCAGCAGTTGGGTGAAGAGCGGGAGCACAGATACGCAGTATTTT.